This TCR beta chain was sequenced for a study of blood T cell repertoires in COVID-19. Study-level information: Material from acute and convalescent COVID-19 was sourced from the United States, Italy and Spain.

Measured with immunoSEQ multiplex PCR; TCRdb has only the in-frame clones, and not every one. The sample has 160,000 or so clones, just under 90% seen once. The TCR was taken from a woman in her 70s with COVID-19, enrolled during active disease. Sequencing used peripheral blood.

CDR3 sequence reads: CASSNRPSGNTIYF. In nucleotides, the CDR3 is TGTGCCAGCAGTAACAGACCCTCTGGAAACACCATATATTTT. The rearrangement joins TRBV6-5 to TRBJ1-3, with D unclear. The V end was cut by 5 bases, the J end by 0 bases, with 8 bases between. Germline V gene data show CDR1 as MNHEY and CDR2 as SVGAGI. The CDR3 is made up of 14 amino acids.